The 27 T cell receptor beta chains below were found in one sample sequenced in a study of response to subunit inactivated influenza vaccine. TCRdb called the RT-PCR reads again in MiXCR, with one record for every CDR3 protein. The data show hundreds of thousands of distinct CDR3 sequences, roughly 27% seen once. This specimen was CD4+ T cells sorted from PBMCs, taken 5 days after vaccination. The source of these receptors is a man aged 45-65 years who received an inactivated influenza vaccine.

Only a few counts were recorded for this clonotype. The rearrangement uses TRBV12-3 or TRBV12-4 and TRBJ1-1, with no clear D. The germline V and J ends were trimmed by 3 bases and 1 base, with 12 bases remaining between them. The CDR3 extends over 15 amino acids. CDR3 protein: CASSFARRRNTEAFF. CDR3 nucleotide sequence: TGTGCCAGCAGTTTTGCCCGACGTCGGAACACTGAAGCTTTCTTT.

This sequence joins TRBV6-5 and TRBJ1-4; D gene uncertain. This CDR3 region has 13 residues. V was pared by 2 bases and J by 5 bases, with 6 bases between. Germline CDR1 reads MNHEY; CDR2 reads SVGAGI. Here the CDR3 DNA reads TGTGCCAGCAGTTACGACCGAAATGAAAAACTGTTTTTT. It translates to CASSYDRNEKLFF.

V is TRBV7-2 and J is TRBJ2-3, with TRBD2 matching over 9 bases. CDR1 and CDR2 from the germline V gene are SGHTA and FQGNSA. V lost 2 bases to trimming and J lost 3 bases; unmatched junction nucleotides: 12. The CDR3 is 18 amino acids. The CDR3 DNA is TGTGCCAGCAGCTTATCGTCCTTGCGGGGGGGCCCGACAGATACGCAGTATTTT. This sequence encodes CASSLSSLRGGPTDTQYF.

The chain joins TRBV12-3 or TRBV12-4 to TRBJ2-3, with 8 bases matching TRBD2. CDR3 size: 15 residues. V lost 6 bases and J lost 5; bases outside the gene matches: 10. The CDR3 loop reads CASSLNGGAVDTQYF. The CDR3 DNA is TGTGCCAGCAGCCTAAACGGGGGGGCCGTAGATACGCAGTATTTT.

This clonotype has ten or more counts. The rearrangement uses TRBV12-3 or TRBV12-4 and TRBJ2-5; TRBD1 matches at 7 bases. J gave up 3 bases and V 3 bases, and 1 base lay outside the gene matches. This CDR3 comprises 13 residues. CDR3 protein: CASSLGQKETQYF. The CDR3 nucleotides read TGTGCCAGCAGTTTGGGACAGAAAGAGACCCAGTACTTC.

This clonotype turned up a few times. CDR3 region: CSGSTTDTDTQYF. The CDR3 nucleotides read TGCAGCGGCTCGACTACCGATACAGATACGCAGTATTTT. J is TRBJ2-3 and V is TRBV29-1; maybe TRBD2 (5 bases). The V gene lost 7 bases and the J gene lost 3 bases, with 14 bases spanning the gap. Germline V gives CDR1 SQVTM, CDR2 ANQGSEA. The CDR3 runs 13 residues.

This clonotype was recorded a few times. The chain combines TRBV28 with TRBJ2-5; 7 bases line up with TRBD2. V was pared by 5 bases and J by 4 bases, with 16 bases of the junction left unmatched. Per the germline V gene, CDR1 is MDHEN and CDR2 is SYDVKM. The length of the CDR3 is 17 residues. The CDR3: CASSPRPRLAYPETQYF. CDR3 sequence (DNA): TGTGCCAGCAGTCCTCGCCCCCGACTAGCCTACCCAGAGACCCAGTACTTC.

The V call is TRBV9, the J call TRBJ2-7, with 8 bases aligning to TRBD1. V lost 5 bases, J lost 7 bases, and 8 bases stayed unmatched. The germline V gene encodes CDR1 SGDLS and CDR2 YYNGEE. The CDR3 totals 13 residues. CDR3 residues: CASRVDRGDEQYF. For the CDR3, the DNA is TGTGCCAGCAGAGTCGACAGGGGCGATGAGCAGTACTTC.

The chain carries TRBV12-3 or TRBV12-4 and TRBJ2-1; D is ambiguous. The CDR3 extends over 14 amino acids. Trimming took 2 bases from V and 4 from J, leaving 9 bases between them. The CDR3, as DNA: TGTGCCAGCAGTTTAATGGACCGATACAATGAGCAGTTCTTC. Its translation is CASSLMDRYNEQFF.

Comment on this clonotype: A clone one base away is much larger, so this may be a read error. Written as DNA, the CDR3 is TGTGCCAGCAGCTTACTAGCGGGGGACCAAGAGACCCAGTACTTC. Translation: CASSLLAGDQETQYF. The J gene is TRBJ2-5, the V gene TRBV11-2; 10 bases line up with TRBD2. With 2 bases clipped from V and 0 bases from J, the junction kept 0 bases outside the gene matches. The V gene's germline CDR1 is SGHAT and CDR2 FQNNGV. This CDR3 has 15 residues. Filled out from reference TRBV11-2 and TRBJ2-5, the complete variable domain reads EAGVAQSPRYKIIEKRQSVAFWCNPISGHATLYWYQQILGQGPKLLIQFQNNGVVDDSQLPKDRFSAERLKGVDSTLKIQPAKLEDSAVYLCASSLLAGDQETQYFGPGTRLLVL.

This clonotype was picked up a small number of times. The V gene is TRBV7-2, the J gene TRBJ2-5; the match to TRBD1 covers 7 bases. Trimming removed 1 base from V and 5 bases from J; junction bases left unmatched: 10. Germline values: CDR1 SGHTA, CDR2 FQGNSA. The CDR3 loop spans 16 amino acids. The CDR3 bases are TGTGCCAGCAGCTTAGAGCCGAACAGGGGCTGGGAGACCCAGTACTTC. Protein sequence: CASSLEPNRGWETQYF.

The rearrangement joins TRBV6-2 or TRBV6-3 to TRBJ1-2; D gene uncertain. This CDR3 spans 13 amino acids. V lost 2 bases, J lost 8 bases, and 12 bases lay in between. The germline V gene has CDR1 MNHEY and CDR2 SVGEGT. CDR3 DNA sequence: TGTGCCAGCAGTTACCCCTTAGGACGAGGCTACACCTTC. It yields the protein CASSYPLGRGYTF.

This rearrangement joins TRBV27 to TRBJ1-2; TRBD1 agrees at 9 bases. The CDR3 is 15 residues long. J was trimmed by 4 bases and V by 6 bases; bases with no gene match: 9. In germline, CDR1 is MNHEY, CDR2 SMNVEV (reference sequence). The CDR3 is CASRGNRGLGYGYTF. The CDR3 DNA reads TGTGCCAGCAGGGGGAACAGGGGGCTTGGCTATGGCTACACCTTC.

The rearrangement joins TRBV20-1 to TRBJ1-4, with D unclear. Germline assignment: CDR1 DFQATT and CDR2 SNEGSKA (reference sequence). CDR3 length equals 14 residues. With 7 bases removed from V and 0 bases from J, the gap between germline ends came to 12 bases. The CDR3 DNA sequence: TGCAGTGTTAGTCCGGGGACAACTAATGAAAAACTGTTTTTT. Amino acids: CSVSPGTTNEKLFF.

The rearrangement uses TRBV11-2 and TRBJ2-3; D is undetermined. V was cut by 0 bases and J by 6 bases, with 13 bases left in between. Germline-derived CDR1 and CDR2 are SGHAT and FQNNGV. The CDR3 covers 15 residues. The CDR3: CASSLDGRLRDTQYF. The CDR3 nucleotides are TGTGCCAGCAGCTTAGATGGCAGGCTTAGGGATACGCAGTATTTT.

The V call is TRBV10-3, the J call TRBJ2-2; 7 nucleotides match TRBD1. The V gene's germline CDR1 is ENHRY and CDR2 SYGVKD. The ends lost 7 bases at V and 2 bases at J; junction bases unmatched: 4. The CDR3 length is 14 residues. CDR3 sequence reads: CAITRQGNTGELFF. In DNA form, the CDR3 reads TGTGCCATCACCAGACAGGGAAACACCGGGGAGCTGTTTTTT.

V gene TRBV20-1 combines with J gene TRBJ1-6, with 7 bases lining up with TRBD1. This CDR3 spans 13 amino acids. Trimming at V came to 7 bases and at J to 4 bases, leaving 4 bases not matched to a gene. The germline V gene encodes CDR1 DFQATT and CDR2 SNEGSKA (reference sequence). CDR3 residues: CSVRGQYNSPLHF. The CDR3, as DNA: TGCAGTGTAAGGGGGCAGTATAATTCACCCCTCCACTTT.

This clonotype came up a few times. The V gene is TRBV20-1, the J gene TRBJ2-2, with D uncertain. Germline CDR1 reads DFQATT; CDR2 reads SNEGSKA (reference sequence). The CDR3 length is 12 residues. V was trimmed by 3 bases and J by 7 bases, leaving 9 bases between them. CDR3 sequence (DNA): TGCAGTGCTAGGGGTTTTGGCGGGGAGCTGTTTTTT. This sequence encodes CSARGFGGELFF.

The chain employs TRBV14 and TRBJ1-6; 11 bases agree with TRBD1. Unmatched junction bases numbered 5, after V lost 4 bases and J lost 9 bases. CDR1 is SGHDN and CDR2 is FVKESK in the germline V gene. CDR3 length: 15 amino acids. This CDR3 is CASSPRDRGSSPLHF. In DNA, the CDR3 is TGTGCCAGCAGCCCCCGGGACAGGGGGAGTTCACCCCTCCACTTT.

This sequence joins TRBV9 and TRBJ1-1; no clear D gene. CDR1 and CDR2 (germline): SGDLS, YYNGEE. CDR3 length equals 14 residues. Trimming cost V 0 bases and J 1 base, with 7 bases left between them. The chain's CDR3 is CASSVEPANTEAFF. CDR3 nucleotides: TGTGCCAGCAGCGTAGAACCGGCGAACACTGAAGCTTTCTTT. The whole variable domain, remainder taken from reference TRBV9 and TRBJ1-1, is DSGVTQTPKHLITATGQRVTLRCSPRSGDLSVYWYQQSLDQGLQFLIQYYNGEERAKGNILERFSAQQFPDLHSELNLSSLELGDSALYFCASSVEPANTEAFFGQGTRLTVV.

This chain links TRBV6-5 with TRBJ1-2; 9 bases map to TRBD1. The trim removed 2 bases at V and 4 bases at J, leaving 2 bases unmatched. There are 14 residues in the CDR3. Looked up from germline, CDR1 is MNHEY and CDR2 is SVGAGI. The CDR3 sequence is CASSYADRGYGYTF. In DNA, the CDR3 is TGTGCCAGCAGTTACGCGGACAGGGGCTATGGCTACACCTTC.

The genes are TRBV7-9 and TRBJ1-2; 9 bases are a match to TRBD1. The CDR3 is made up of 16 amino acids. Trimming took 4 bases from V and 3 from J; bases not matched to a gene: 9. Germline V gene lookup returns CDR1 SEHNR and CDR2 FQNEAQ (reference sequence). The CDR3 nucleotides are TGTGCCAGCAGCTCGAGGACAGGGGCTGAAGACTATGGCTACACCTTC. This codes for CASSSRTGAEDYGYTF. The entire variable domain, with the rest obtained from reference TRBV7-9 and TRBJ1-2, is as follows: DTGVSQNPRHKITKRGQNVTFRCDPISEHNRLYWYRQTLGQGPEFLTYFQNEAQLEKSRLLSDRFSAERPKGSFSTLEIQRTEQGDSAMYLCASSSRTGAEDYGYTFGSGTRLTVV.

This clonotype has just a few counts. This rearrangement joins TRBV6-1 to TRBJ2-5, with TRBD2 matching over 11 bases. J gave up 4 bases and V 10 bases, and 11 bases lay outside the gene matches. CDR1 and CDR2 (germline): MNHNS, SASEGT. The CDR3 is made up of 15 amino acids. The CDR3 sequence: CATEPSLAGGETQYF. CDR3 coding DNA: TGTGCCACCGAACCTAGTCTAGCGGGGGGAGAGACCCAGTACTTC.

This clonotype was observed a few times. The CDR3 region is CASSPLRVSGFRNEQFF. CDR3 nucleotides: TGTGCCAGCAGCCCTCTCCGCGTTAGCGGGTTTAGAAATGAGCAGTTCTTC. The rearrangement uses TRBV6-1 and TRBJ2-1, with 7 positions matching TRBD2. The V gene end was trimmed by 6 bases and the J gene end by 7 bases; junction bases not matched to a gene: 18. CDR3 length equals 17 residues. Germline values: CDR1 MNHNS, CDR2 SASEGT.

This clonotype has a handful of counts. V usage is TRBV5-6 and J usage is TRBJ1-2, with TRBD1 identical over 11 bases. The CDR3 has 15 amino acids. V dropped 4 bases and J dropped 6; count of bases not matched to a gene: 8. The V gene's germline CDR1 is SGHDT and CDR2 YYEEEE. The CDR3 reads CASSRTGQGDNGYTF. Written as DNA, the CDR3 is TGTGCCAGCAGCCGGACGGGACAGGGGGATAATGGCTACACCTTC.

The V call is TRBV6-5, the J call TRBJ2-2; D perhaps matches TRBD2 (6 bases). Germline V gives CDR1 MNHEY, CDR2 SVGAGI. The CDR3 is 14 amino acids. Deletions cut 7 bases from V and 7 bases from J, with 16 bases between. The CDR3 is CASISGSTGGELFF. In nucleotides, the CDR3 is TGTGCCAGCATTAGCGGTTCCACGGGCGGGGAGCTGTTTTTT.

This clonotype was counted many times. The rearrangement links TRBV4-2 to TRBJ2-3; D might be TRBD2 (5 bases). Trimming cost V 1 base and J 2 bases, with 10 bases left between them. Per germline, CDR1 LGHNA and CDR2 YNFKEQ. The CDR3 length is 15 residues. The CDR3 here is CASSQAPAVTDTQYF. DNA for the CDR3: TGTGCCAGCAGCCAAGCCCCAGCGGTCACAGATACGCAGTATTTT.